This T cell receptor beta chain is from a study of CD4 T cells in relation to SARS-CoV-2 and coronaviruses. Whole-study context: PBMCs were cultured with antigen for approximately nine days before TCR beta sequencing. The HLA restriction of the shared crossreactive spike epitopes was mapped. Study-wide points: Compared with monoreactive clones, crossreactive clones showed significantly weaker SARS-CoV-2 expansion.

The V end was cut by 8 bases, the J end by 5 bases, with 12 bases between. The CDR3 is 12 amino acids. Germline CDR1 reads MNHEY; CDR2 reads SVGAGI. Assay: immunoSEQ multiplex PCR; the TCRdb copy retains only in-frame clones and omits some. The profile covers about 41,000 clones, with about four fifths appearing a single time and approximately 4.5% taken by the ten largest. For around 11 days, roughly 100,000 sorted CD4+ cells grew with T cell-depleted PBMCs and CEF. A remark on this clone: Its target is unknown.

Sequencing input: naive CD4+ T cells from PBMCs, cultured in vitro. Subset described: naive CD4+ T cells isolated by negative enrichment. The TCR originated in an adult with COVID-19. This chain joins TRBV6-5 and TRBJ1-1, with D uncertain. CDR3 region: CASGDGVTEAFF. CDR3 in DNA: TGTGCCAGCGGGGATGGAGTTACTGAAGCTTTCTTT.